The source of this T cell receptor beta chain is a study of cytomegalovirus exposure and HLA in healthy donors. Study observations and caveats: Reportedly, cytomegalovirus status was diagnosed with high sensitivity and specificity. The authors later found most CMV-associated TCR beta chains appeared HLA-restricted. Roughly even sequencing depth across donors was the assumption behind the presence/absence analyses. In vitro data verified a few CMV-associated chains as specific for CMV antigens.

Losses at the gene ends were 7 bases for V and 3 bases for J; bases not matched to a gene: 5. Germline CDR1 is MNHNS and CDR2 is SASEGT. The CDR3 totals 14 residues. PCR primers comprised 60 Vbeta and 13 Jbeta primers. Profiled with immunoSEQ multiplex PCR; TCRdb holds only in-frame clones, not every one. Here the sample spans about 160,000 clones, just under 65% being singletons. On this clone itself: Its specificity is unknown.

The sequence came from a woman in her sixties or seventies in good health and CMV-seropositive. The sample comprised PBMCs. The chain employs TRBV6-1 and TRBJ2-5, with 10 bases that match TRBD2. CDR3 amino acids: CASKKTSGKETQYF. Written as DNA, the CDR3 is TGTGCCAGCAAGAAAACTAGCGGGAAAGAGACCCAGTACTTC.